What follows is one T cell receptor (beta chain) and its context. Antigen: not known. This specimen belongs to a study of PD-1 blockade in classical Hodgkin lymphoma. Study-level points and caveats: Prior therapy or disease activity may underlie the repertoire differences, whose causes remain undefined. Whoever responded completely had baseline diversity much like that seen in newly diagnosed patients.

CDR3 length: 14 residues. Per germline, CDR1 PRHDT and CDR2 FYEKMQ (reference sequence). Trimming removed 5 bases at V and 1 base at J, with 11 bases between. The table came from immunoSEQ multiplex PCR; TCRdb's copy has only in-frame clones and leaves some out. The table includes about 72,000 clones, about 93% detected once. Exposure to brentuximab vedotin varied, and each patient had relapsed following autologous stem cell transplantation. The best responses consisted of complete response, partial response or progressive disease. The sequence came from a human donor with classical Hodgkin lymphoma. The sample here was peripheral blood mononuclear cells (PBMCs), taken at baseline. The chain uses TRBV13 and TRBJ2-5; D may be TRBD1 (6 bases). CDR3 bases: TGTGCCAGCAGCACACGGGACACCCAAGAGACCCAGTACTTC. It codes for CASSTRDTQETQYF.